This T cell receptor (beta chain) is from a study of pediatric ulcerative colitis. During colonoscopy, one to two rectal pinch biopsies were collected. Controls: normal colonoscopy findings, no IBD within the following year. CDR3 size: 13 residues. Germline-derived CDR1 and CDR2 are ENHRY and SYGVKD. V was clipped by 2 bases and J by 7 bases; unmatched bases: 2. Generated by immunoSEQ multiplex PCR, the TCRdb table keeps only in-frame clones and is missing some. Counted here are about 12,000 clones, 70% to 80% occurring once; the ten biggest clones make up approximately 4.2%. Comments on this clone: Its antigen is still unknown.

Study findings and constraints: Blood-rectal clonal overlap within each person was significantly higher in ulcerative colitis patients than controls. A couple of patients' blood samples yielded substantially fewer templates.

J is TRBJ1-1 and V is TRBV10-3; 9 positions agree with TRBD1. The sequenced material came from gut tissue. This clonotype originated in a boy aged 5-17 years who was a control in a study of pediatric ulcerative colitis. CDR3: CAISELDRGEAFF. In nucleotides, the CDR3 is TGTGCCATCAGTGAGCTGGACAGGGGTGAAGCTTTCTTT.